The 16 T cell receptor beta chains below come from one sample, sequenced in a study of blood T cell repertoires in COVID-19. Generated by immunoSEQ multiplex PCR, the TCRdb table keeps only in-frame clones and is missing some. The sample records 140,000 or so clones, approximately 85% being singletons. Sequenced input: peripheral blood. These receptors were collected from a man in his forties or fifties with acute or convalescent COVID-19.

In DNA, the CDR3 is TGCGCCAGCAGCCAAGGGCCCCTCTACGAGCAGTACTTC. It yields the protein CASSQGPLYEQYF. The chain joins TRBV4-1 to TRBJ2-7; D is unresolved. CDR1 is MGHRA and CDR2 is YSYEKL in the germline V gene. Trimming pared 1 base from V and 3 bases from J, leaving 7 bases between. This CDR3 has 13 amino acids.

This clone has only a few counts. The gene calls are TRBV2 and TRBJ2-7; D might be TRBD2 (6 bases). Germline V gene sequence: CDR1 SNHLY, CDR2 FYNNEI. This CDR3 contains 12 residues. V lost 11 bases to trimming and J lost 0 bases, with 11 bases between them. Written as DNA, the CDR3 is TGTGCCGGCGGCGGGAACTCCTACGAGCAGTACTTC. Its translation is CAGGGNSYEQYF.

The chain links TRBV7-6 to TRBJ2-1; 9 nucleotides line up with TRBD2. The V gene's germline CDR1 is SGHVS and CDR2 FNYEAQ. This CDR3 contains 16 residues. V lost 0 bases, J lost 7 bases, and 7 bases stayed unmatched. DNA of the CDR3: TGTGCCAGCAGCTTAGCTGTAGCGGGAGTAAGGAATGAGCAGTTCTTC. Its translation is CASSLAVAGVRNEQFF.

This clone was observed once. A read error may account for a junction end that differs from germline. V gene TRBV7-7 combines with J gene TRBJ1-1, with 10 bases identical to TRBD1. The CDR3 runs to 18 residues. CDR1 and CDR2 from the germline V gene are SSHAT and FNYEAQ (reference sequence). Written as DNA, the CDR3 is TGTGCTAGCAGCGACACCAGACAGGGGGCAAGGGAGGACACTGAAGCTTTCTTT. Protein product: CASSDTRQGAREDTEAFF.

The chain couples TRBV29-1 to TRBJ2-1; 8 bases are shared with TRBD2. The germline V gene has CDR1 SQVTM and CDR2 ANQGSEA. There are 16 residues in the CDR3. V trimming: 1 base; J trimming: 1 base; junction bases outside the gene matches: 6. The DNA of the CDR3 is TGCAGCGTTGAAGGATTTGCGGGAGGTTCCTACAATGAGCAGTTCTTC. Protein sequence: CSVEGFAGGSYNEQFF.

This clone was found once. The V gene is TRBV12-3 or TRBV12-4, the J gene TRBJ1-5; D remains ambiguous. Deletions cut 8 bases from V and 0 bases from J, with 8 bases between. The CDR3 has 13 amino acids. Written as DNA, the CDR3 is TGTGCCAGCGCAACAGATAGCAATCAGCCCCAGCATTTT. It yields the protein CASATDSNQPQHF.

V usage is TRBV25-1 and J usage is TRBJ2-7; D not resolved. The CDR3 loop spans 13 amino acids. The V end was cut by 4 bases, the J end by 2 bases, with 9 bases between. Germline-derived CDR1 and CDR2 are MGHDK and SYGVNS. DNA of the CDR3: TGTGCCAGCAGTGCCGGCGGAACCTACGAGCAGTACTTC. Translating it yields CASSAGGTYEQYF.

About this clone: One end of the junction is discordant with germline, which a read error may explain. This rearrangement joins TRBV12-3 or TRBV12-4 to TRBJ2-4; 10 nucleotides line up with TRBD2. The CDR3 has 13 amino acids. The CDR3 protein is CASSRRSTGTSVF. Written as DNA, the CDR3 is TGTGCCAGCAGTCGGAGATCGACCGGGACTAGCGTCTTC.

This chain connects TRBV6-5 to TRBJ2-1; 14 nucleotides agree with TRBD2. The junction had 8 bases not matched to a gene; V was cut back by 6 bases and J by 10 bases. The germline gives CDR1 MNHEY, CDR2 SVGAGI. This CDR3 comprises 15 residues. The CDR3 spells CASRTTSGGDGEQFF. In nucleotides, the CDR3 is TGTGCCAGCAGGACGACTAGCGGGGGGGACGGGGAGCAGTTCTTC.

This chain uses TRBV9 with TRBJ2-1, with D perhaps TRBD2 (5 bases). The CDR3 spans 16 residues. V was shortened by 0 bases and J by 4 bases, with 14 bases between the two germline ends. Germline lookup yields CDR1 SGDLS and CDR2 YYNGEE. In nucleotides, the CDR3 is TGTGCCAGCAGCGTAGCGCCTAGCAGACAATACAATGAGCAGTTCTTC. It is translated as CASSVAPSRQYNEQFF. The complete variable domain, with remaining parts taken from reference TRBV9 and TRBJ2-1, reads DSGVTQTPKHLITATGQRVTLRCSPRSGDLSVYWYQQSLDQGLQFLIQYYNGEERAKGNILERFSAQQFPDLHSELNLSSLELGDSALYFCASSVAPSRQYNEQFFGPGTRLTVL.

This chain links TRBV7-9 with TRBJ2-1; the match to TRBD2 covers 7 bases. Trimming took 5 bases from V and 0 from J; bases not matched to a gene: 7. CDR1 is SEHNR and CDR2 is FQNEAQ in the germline V gene (reference sequence). The CDR3 extends over 16 amino acids. Here the CDR3 reads CASSPRAGSSYNEQFF. In DNA, the CDR3 is TGTGCCAGCAGCCCCAGAGCGGGGAGCTCCTACAATGAGCAGTTCTTC.

This clone occurred once. The V gene is TRBV19, the J gene TRBJ1-2; D call uncertain. In germline, CDR1 is LNHDA, CDR2 SQIVND (reference sequence). This CDR3 comprises 14 residues. V was shortened by 3 bases and J by 0 bases, with 8 bases between the two germline ends. CDR3 region: CASSIAGTNYGYTF. The DNA of the CDR3 is TGTGCCAGTAGTATTGCGGGGACTAACTATGGCTACACCTTC.

This chain joins TRBV11-2 and TRBJ2-7; 7 nucleotides match TRBD1. CDR3 size: 15 residues. After removal of 0 bases from V and 3 bases from J, the junction contained 5 bases not matched to a gene. Germline CDR1 and CDR2: SGHAT and FQNNGV. CDR3 region: CASSLDRHRGYEQYF. The CDR3 nucleotides read TGTGCCAGCAGCTTAGATCGCCACAGGGGCTACGAGCAGTACTTC.

The chain's CDR3 is CASSPDRGREKLFF. The CDR3, as DNA: TGTGCCAGCAGCCCGGACAGGGGGCGTGAAAAACTGTTTTTT. The rearrangement joins TRBV5-6 to TRBJ1-4, with TRBD1 matching 11 bases. CDR3 size: 14 residues. The V gene end was trimmed by 4 bases and the J gene end by 7 bases; junction bases not matched to a gene: 3. In germline, CDR1 is SGHDT, CDR2 YYEEEE.

This sequence joins TRBV7-8 and TRBJ1-5, with D perhaps TRBD1 (5 bases). The CDR3 has 14 amino acids. Germline loops: CDR1 SGHVS, CDR2 FQNEAQ. V lost 4 bases and J lost 6, with 13 bases in between. In nucleotides, the CDR3 is TGTGCCAGCAGCTACACGCAGGGACTTCAGCCCCAGCATTTT. Translation gives CASSYTQGLQPQHF.

The chain combines TRBV5-1 with TRBJ2-4; the D gene is possibly TRBD1 (5 bases). Per germline, CDR1 SGHRS and CDR2 YFSETQ. The CDR3 is 17 amino acids. Trimming took 0 bases from V and 0 from J, leaving 13 bases between them. The CDR3 coding sequence is TGCGCCAGCAGCTTGGTAGGCAGGGTGGAAGCCAAAAACATTCAGTACTTC. Its translation is CASSLVGRVEAKNIQYF.